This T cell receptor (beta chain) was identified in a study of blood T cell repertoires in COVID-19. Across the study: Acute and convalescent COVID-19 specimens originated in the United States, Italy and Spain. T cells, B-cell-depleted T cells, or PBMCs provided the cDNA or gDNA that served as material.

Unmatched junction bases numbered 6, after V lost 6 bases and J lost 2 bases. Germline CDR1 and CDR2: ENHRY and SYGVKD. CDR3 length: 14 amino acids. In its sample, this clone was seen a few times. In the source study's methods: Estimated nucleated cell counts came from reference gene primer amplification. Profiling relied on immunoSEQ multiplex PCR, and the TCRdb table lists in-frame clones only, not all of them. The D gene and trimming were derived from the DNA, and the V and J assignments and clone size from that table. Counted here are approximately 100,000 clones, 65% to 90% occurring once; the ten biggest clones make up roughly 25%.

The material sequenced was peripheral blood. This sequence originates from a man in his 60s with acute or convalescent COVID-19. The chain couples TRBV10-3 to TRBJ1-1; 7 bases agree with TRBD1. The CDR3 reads CAISQDRANTEAFF. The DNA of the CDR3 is TGTGCCATCAGCCAAGACAGGGCCAACACTGAAGCTTTCTTT.